These 10 T cell receptor beta chains originate from one sample sequenced in a study of T cell responses to AZD1222 COVID-19 vaccine. This table comes from immunoSEQ multiplex PCR, and its TCRdb copy is limited to in-frame clones, with some not included. Of 100,000 or so clones listed, approximately 87% are singletons. The sample consisted of peripheral blood, taken on day 0 of AZD1222 vaccination. The source is an adult in good health.

CDR3 coding DNA: TGTGCCATCAGTGAACAGAGCTCCTATAATTCACCCCTCCACTTT. Encoded protein: CAISEQSSYNSPLHF. This rearrangement joins TRBV10-3 to TRBJ1-6; unclear D gene. Germline loops: CDR1 ENHRY, CDR2 SYGVKD. The CDR3 covers 15 residues. V shed 3 bases and J shed 0 bases, with 6 bases lying between them.

The chain combines TRBV28 with TRBJ2-7; D gene unclear. The germline V gene has CDR1 MDHEN and CDR2 SYDVKM. Trimming left V 5 bases short and J 2 bases short, with 13 bases between. This CDR3 is 14 amino acids long. The CDR3 DNA reads TGTGCCAGCAGTCCGTCACGCCTAACCTACGAGCAGTACTTC. Encoded protein: CASSPSRLTYEQYF.

This chain uses TRBV11-2 with TRBJ1-6; D is ambiguous. CDR3 size: 15 residues. V gave up 2 bases and J gave up 0 bases, with 5 bases separating them. The germline V gene has CDR1 SGHAT and CDR2 FQNNGV. CDR3 region: CASSLTDSYNSPLHF. CDR3 nucleotides: TGTGCCAGCAGCTTAACAGACTCCTATAATTCACCCCTCCACTTT.

J is TRBJ1-5 and V is TRBV28; 9 nucleotides match TRBD1. Germline V CDR1 and CDR2: MDHEN, SYDVKM. Trimming at V came to 6 bases and at J to 9 bases, leaving 12 bases not matched to a gene. The CDR3 runs to 15 residues. For the CDR3, the DNA is TGTGCCAGCAGGGGGGGAGGACAGGGGAGGCGGCCCCAGCATTTT. This translates into CASRGGGQGRRPQHF.

The CDR3 here is CASSESRRNTQPQHF. The CDR3 DNA sequence: TGTGCCAGCAGTGAATCGAGGAGGAATACGCAGCCCCAGCATTTT. J is TRBJ1-5 and V is TRBV6-1; D is uncertain. CDR3 length equals 15 residues. V dropped 2 bases and J dropped 7 bases, with 15 bases sitting between them. Germline lookup yields CDR1 MNHNS and CDR2 SASEGT.

The chain is built from TRBV12-3 or TRBV12-4 and TRBJ2-2, with D uncertain. CDR3 length: 11 residues. V lost 4 bases and J lost 5, with 2 bases in between. The CDR3 coding sequence is TGTGCCAGCAGTTCTACCGGGGAGCTGTTTTTT. It is translated as CASSSTGELFF.

The chain employs TRBV12-3 or TRBV12-4 and TRBJ1-1; weak D call: TRBD1 (6 bases). V was cut by 7 bases and J by 5 bases, with 14 bases left in between. The CDR3 length is 13 residues. CDR3 amino acids: CASTWVGGTEAFF. DNA of the CDR3: TGTGCCAGCACCTGGGTAGGGGGGACTGAAGCTTTCTTT.

The CDR3 DNA is TGTGCCAGCAGCTTTGGGACAGCCTACGAGCAGTACTTC. It encodes CASSFGTAYEQYF. This chain connects TRBV7-9 to TRBJ2-7, with TRBD1 matching over 7 bases. The CDR3 loop spans 13 amino acids. Trimming took 3 bases from V and 2 from J; bases not matched to a gene: 1. Germline values: CDR1 SEHNR, CDR2 FQNEAQ (reference sequence).

This clone was observed a handful of times. V is TRBV11-2 and J is TRBJ1-4; D may be TRBD1 (6 bases). CDR3 size: 15 residues. The germline V and J ends were trimmed by 5 bases and 3 bases, with 13 bases remaining between them. The V gene's germline CDR1 is SGHAT and CDR2 FQNNGV. CDR3 DNA: TGTGCCAGCAGCCTCATGGGGGGCCCTAATGAAAAACTGTTTTTT. Residues: CASSLMGGPNEKLFF. The whole variable domain, remainder taken from reference TRBV11-2 and TRBJ1-4, is EAGVAQSPRYKIIEKRQSVAFWCNPISGHATLYWYQQILGQGPKLLIQFQNNGVVDDSQLPKDRFSAERLKGVDSTLKIQPAKLEDSAVYLCASSLMGGPNEKLFFGSGTQLSVL.

The V and J genes are TRBV11-3 and TRBJ2-7; 8 bases align to TRBD1. Germline CDR1 reads SGHNT; CDR2 reads YENEEA. The CDR3 runs to 16 residues. Trimming took 2 bases from V and 1 from J; bases not matched to a gene: 7. The CDR3 spells CASSLPDRGRSYEQYF. The CDR3 coding sequence is TGTGCCAGCAGCTTACCCGACAGGGGCCGATCCTACGAGCAGTACTTC.